The clone carrying this T cell receptor beta chain was picked up many times. This specimen belongs to a study of T cell repertoires in cytomegalovirus infection. Trimming removed 3 bases from V and 2 bases from J; junction bases left unmatched: 4. The CDR3 runs 16 residues. CDR1 is SQVTM and CDR2 is ANQGSEA in the germline V gene. One entry per CDR3 protein results from TCRdb running MiXCR on the reads. The sample includes 150,000 to 200,000 distinct CDR3 sequences, 8% to 10% of them seen just once. The sequenced sample consisted of PBMCs. The rearrangement links TRBV29-1 to TRBJ2-1; 13 nucleotides align to TRBD2. The sequence came from a human donor in good health (CMV status not recorded). Some clones in this sample may be carry-over from other donors' samples. The CDR3 coding sequence is TGCAGCGTTGAGGGACTAGCGGGGCGCCCCTACAATGAGCAGTTCTTC. This gives the protein CSVEGLAGRPYNEQFF.